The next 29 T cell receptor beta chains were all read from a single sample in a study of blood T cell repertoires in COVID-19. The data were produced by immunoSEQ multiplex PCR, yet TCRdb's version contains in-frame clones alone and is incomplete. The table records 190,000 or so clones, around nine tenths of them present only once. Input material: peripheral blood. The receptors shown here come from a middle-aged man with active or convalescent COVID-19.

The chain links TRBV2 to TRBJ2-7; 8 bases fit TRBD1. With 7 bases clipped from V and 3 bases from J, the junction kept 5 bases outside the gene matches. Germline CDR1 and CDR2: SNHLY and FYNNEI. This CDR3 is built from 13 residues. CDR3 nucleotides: TGTGCCAGCATCCGGGACAGGATCTACGAGCAGTACTTC. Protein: CASIRDRIYEQYF.

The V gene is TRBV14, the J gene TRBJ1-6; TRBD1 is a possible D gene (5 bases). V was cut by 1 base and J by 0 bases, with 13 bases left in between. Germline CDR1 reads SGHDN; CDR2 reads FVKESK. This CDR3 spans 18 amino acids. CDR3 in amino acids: CASSQVGQGSSYNSPLHF. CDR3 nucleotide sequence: TGTGCCAGCAGCCAAGTGGGGCAGGGAAGCTCCTATAATTCACCCCTCCACTTT.

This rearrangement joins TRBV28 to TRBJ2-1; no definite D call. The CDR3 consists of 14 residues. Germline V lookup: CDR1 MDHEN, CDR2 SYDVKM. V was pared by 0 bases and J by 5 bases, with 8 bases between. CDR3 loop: CASSLWGENNEQFF. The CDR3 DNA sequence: TGTGCCAGCAGTTTATGGGGCGAGAACAATGAGCAGTTCTTC.

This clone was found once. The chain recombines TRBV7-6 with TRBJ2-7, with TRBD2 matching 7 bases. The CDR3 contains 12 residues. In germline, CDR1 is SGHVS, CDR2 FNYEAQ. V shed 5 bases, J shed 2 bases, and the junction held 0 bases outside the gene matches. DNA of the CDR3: TGTGCCAGCAGCGCGGGGGCCTACGAGCAGTACTTC. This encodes CASSAGAYEQYF.

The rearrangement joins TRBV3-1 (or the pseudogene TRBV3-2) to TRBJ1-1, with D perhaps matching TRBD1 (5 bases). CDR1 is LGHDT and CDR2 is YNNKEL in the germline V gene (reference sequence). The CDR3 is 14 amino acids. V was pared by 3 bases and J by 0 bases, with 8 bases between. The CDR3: CASSHQGLNTEAFF. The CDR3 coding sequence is TGTGCCAGCAGCCACCAGGGTCTGAACACTGAAGCTTTCTTT.

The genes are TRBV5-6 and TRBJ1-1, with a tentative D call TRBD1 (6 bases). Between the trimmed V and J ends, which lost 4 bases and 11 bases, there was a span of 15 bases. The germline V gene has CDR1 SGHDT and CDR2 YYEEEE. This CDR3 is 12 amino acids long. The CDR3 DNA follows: TGTGCCAGCAGCGAACAGGGACCCGGTGCTTTCTTT. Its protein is CASSEQGPGAFF.

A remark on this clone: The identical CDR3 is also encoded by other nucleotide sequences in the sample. The CDR3, as DNA: TGCAGTGCTAGCAGGGGCACTGAAGCTTTCTTT. This gives the protein CSASRGTEAFF. The chain joins TRBV20-1 to TRBJ1-1; possibly TRBD1 for D (6 bases). V was cut by 3 bases and J by 4 bases, with 6 bases left in between. The CDR3 has 11 residues. Germline V gene data show CDR1 as DFQATT and CDR2 as SNEGSKA (reference sequence).

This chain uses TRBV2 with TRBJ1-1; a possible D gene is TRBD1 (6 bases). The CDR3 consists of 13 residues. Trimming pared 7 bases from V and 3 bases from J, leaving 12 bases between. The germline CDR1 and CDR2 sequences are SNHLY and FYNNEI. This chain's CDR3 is CASKRQGHTEAFF. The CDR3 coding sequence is TGTGCCAGCAAGAGGCAGGGGCACACTGAAGCTTTCTTT.

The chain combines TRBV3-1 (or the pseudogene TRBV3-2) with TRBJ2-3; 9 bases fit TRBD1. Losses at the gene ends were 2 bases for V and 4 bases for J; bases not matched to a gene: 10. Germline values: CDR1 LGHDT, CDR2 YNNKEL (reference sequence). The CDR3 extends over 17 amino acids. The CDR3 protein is CASSQWFGQGFSDTQYF. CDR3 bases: TGTGCCAGCAGCCAATGGTTCGGACAGGGGTTCTCAGATACGCAGTATTTT.

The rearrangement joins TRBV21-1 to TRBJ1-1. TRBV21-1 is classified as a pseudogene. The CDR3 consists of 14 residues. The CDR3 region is CASSAPLEDTEAFF. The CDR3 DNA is TGTGCCAGCAGCGCCCCGCTGGAGGACACTGAAGCTTTCTTT.

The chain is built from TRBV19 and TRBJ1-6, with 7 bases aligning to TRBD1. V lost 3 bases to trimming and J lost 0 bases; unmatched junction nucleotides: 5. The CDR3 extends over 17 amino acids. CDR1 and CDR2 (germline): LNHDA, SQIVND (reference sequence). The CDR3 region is CASSMVDRSSYNSPLHF. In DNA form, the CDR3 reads TGTGCCAGTAGTATGGTGGACAGGAGCTCCTATAATTCACCCCTCCACTTT.

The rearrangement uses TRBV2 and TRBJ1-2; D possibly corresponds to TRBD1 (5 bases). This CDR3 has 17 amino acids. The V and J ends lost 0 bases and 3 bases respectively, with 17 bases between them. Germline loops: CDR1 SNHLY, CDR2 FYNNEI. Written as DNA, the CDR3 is TGTGCCAGCAGTGAAGCGCAGCTCTTGGGGGGGTACTATGGCTACACCTTC. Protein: CASSEAQLLGGYYGYTF.

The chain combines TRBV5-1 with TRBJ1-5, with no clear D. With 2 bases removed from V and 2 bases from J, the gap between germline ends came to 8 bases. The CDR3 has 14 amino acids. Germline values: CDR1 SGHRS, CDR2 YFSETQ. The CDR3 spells CASSFTGGNQPQHF. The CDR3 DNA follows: TGCGCCAGCAGCTTTACCGGGGGCAATCAGCCCCAGCATTTT.

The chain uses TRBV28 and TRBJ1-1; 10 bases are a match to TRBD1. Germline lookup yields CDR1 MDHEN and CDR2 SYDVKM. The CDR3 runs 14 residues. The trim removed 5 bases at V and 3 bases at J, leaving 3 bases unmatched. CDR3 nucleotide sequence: TGTGCCAGCAGTCAGGGACAGGGGTACACTGAAGCTTTCTTT. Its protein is CASSQGQGYTEAFF.

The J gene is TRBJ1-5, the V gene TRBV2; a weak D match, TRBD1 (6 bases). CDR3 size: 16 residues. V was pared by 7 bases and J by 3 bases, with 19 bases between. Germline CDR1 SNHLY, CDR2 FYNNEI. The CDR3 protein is CASKVGGGITNQPQHF. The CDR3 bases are TGTGCCAGCAAGGTGGGAGGGGGTATTACCAATCAGCCCCAGCATTTT.

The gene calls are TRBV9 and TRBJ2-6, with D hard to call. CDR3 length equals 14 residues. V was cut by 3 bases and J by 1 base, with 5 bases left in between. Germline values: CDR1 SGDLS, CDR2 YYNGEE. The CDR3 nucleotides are TGTGCCAGCAGCGGAGGTTCTGGGGCCAACGTCCTGACTTTC. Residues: CASSGGSGANVLTF.

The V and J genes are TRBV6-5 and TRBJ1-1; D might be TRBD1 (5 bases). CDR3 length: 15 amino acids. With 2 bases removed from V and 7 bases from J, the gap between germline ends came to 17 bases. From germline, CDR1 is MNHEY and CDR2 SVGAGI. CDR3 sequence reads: CASSYLRGGEGEAFF. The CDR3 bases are TGTGCCAGCAGTTACCTCCGGGGCGGGGAGGGTGAAGCTTTCTTT.

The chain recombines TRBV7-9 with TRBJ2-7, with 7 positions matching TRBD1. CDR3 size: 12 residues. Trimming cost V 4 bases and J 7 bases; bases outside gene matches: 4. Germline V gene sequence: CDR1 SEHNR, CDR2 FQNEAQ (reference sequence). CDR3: CASSSETGEQYF. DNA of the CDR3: TGTGCCAGCAGCTCCGAGACAGGGGAGCAGTACTTC.

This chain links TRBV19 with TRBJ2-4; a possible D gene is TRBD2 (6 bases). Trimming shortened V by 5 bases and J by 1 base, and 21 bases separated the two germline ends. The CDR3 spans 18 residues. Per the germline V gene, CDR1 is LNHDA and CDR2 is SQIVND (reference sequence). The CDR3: CASSPRDARGGAKNIQYF. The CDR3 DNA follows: TGTGCCAGTAGTCCGAGGGACGCCCGTGGGGGGGCCAAAAACATTCAGTACTTC.

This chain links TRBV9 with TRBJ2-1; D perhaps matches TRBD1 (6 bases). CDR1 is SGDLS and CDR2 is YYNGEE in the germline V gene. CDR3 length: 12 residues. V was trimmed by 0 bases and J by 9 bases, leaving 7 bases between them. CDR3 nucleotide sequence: TGTGCCAGCAGCGTAGGAGGGGGTGAGCAGTTCTTC. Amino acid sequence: CASSVGGGEQFF. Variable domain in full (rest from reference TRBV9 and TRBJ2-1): DSGVTQTPKHLITATGQRVTLRCSPRSGDLSVYWYQQSLDQGLQFLIQYYNGEERAKGNILERFSAQQFPDLHSELNLSSLELGDSALYFCASSVGGGEQFFGPGTRLTVL.

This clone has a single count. DNA of the CDR3: TGTGCCAGCAGCTCCCGAACTAGCGGGGGCACAGATACGCAGTATTTT. Its protein is CASSSRTSGGTDTQYF. The rearrangement uses TRBV7-6 and TRBJ2-3, with 10 bases fitting TRBD2. From germline, CDR1 is SGHVS and CDR2 FNYEAQ. The junction had 5 bases not matched to a gene; V was cut back by 4 bases and J by 1 base. This CDR3 comprises 16 residues.

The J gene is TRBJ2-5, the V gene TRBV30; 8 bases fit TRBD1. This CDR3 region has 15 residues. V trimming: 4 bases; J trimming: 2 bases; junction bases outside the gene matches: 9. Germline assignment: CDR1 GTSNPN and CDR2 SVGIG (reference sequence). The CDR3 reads CAWNRWTGPQETQYF. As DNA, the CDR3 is TGTGCCTGGAACCGATGGACAGGGCCACAAGAGACCCAGTACTTC.

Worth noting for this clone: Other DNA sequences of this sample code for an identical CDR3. The CDR3 is CASSGGANTGELFF. For the CDR3, the DNA is TGTGCCAGTTCCGGGGGTGCGAACACCGGGGAGCTGTTTTTT. V and J are TRBV28 and TRBJ2-2; maybe TRBD2 (6 bases). Germline assignment: CDR1 MDHEN and CDR2 SYDVKM. The CDR3 is made up of 14 amino acids. V shed 9 bases and J shed 0 bases, with 11 bases lying between them. Full variable domain (rest looked up from reference TRBV28 and TRBJ2-2): DVKVTQSSRYLVKRTGEKVFLECVQDMDHENMFWYRQDPGLGLRLIYFSYDVKMKEKGDIPEGYSVSREKKERFSLILESASTNQTSMYLCASSGGANTGELFFGEGSRLTVL.

The CDR3 protein is CASSSIGTSGGGDTQYF. For the CDR3, the DNA is TGTGCCAGCAGCTCGATCGGGACTAGCGGGGGCGGGGATACGCAGTATTTT. The J gene is TRBJ2-3, the V gene TRBV5-4; TRBD2 matches at 14 bases. With 3 bases clipped from V and 6 bases from J, the junction kept 9 bases outside the gene matches. Per the germline V gene, CDR1 is SGHNT and CDR2 is YYREEE (reference sequence). The CDR3 spans 17 residues.

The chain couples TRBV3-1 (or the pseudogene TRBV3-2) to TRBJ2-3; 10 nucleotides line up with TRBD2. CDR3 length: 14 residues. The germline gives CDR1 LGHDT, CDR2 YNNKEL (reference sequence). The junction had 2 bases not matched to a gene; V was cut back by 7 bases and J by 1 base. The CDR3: CASMGTSGTDTQYF. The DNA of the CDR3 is TGTGCCAGCATGGGGACTAGCGGCACAGATACGCAGTATTTT.

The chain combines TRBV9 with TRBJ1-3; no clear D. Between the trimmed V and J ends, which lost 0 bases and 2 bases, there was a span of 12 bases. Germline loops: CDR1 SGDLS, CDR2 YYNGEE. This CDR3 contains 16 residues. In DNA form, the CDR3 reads TGTGCCAGCAGCGTAGCCCCAGCGGAGGCTGGAAACACCATATATTTT. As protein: CASSVAPAEAGNTIYF.

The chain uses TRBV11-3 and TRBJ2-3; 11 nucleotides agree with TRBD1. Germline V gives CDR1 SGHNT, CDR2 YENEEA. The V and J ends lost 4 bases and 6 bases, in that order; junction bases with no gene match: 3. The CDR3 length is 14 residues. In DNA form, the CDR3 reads TGTGCCAGCAGCTCGGACAGGGGGCTGGATACGCAGTATTTT. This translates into CASSSDRGLDTQYF.

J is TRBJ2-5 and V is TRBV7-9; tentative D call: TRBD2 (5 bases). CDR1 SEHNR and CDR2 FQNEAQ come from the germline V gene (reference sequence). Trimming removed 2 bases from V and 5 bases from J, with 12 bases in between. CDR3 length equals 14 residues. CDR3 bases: TGTGCCAGCAGCTTAAAAGGGAGCGCGGAGACCCAGTACTTC. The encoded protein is CASSLKGSAETQYF.

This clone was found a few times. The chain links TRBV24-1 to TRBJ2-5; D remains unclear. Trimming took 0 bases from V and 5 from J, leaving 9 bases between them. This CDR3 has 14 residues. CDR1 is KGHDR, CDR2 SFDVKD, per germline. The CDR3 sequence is CATSDLKVGETQYF. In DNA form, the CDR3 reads TGTGCCACCAGTGATTTGAAAGTCGGGGAGACCCAGTACTTC.